These 2 T cell receptor beta chains share one sample of origin, sequenced in a study of T-cell reconstitution after alpha-beta-depleted transplantation in children. Library preparation (for TCRbeta) was performed with unique molecular identifiers. Using its own MiXCR run on the PCR reads, TCRdb lists one record per CDR3 protein. There are roughly 120,000 distinct CDR3 sequences in the sample; 10% occur only once, and 30% to 35% lies in the top ten. The sample was PBMCs, taken before TCRalphabeta/CD19-depleted stem cell transplant. The receptors here all came from a boy aged 2 to 10 with acute lymphoblastic leukemia, due to receive a stem cell transplant.

This clonotype was counted at least ten times. The rearrangement links TRBV20-1 to TRBJ1-4; D is unresolved. Germline CDR1 reads DFQATT; CDR2 reads SNEGSKA (reference sequence). CDR3 length: 11 residues. The germline V and J ends were trimmed by 7 bases and 8 bases, with 11 bases remaining between them. CDR3 coding DNA: TGCAGTGTCCTGAACGGGGAAAAACTGTTTTTT. It translates to CSVLNGEKLFF.

The chain uses TRBV7-6 and TRBJ2-3, with unresolved D. Deletions cut 0 bases from V and 5 bases from J, with 9 bases between. The CDR3 contains 14 residues. CDR1 and CDR2 (germline): SGHVS, FNYEAQ. CDR3 DNA sequence: TGTGCCAGCAGCTTAGCGGGGAAAGGAGATACGCAGTATTTT. This codes for CASSLAGKGDTQYF. Using reference TRBV7-6 and TRBJ2-3 for the parts outside the CDR3, the full variable domain is GAGVSQSPRYKVTKRGQDVALRCDPISGHVSLYWYRQALGQGPEFLTYFNYEAQQDKSGLPNDRFSAERPEGSISTLTIQRTEQRDSAMYRCASSLAGKGDTQYFGPGTRLTVL.